Below are 25 T cell receptor beta chains sequenced from a single sample in a study of memory CD4+ T cells and cytomegalovirus serostatus. Generated by immunoSEQ multiplex PCR, the TCRdb table keeps only in-frame clones and is missing some. The table has approximately 49,000 clones, around four fifths seen once. Single viable CD3+CD4+CD8-CD45RO+ cells were sorted as the memory CD4+ T cells. Sequenced: memory CD4+ T cells from blood. These receptors were taken from an adult in good health and CMV-seronegative.

The V gene is TRBV9, the J gene TRBJ1-1; D possibly corresponds to TRBD1 (6 bases). Trimming shortened V by 0 bases and J by 11 bases, and 11 bases separated the two germline ends. This CDR3 is 12 amino acids long. Germline V gene sequence: CDR1 SGDLS, CDR2 YYNGEE. The CDR3 region has the DNA TGTGCCAGCAGCGTAGAAGGGGGAATTGCTTTCTTT. It specifies CASSVEGGIAFF. Drawing the rest from reference TRBV9 and TRBJ1-1, the complete variable domain is DSGVTQTPKHLITATGQRVTLRCSPRSGDLSVYWYQQSLDQGLQFLIQYYNGEERAKGNILERFSAQQFPDLHSELNLSSLELGDSALYFCASSVEGGIAFFGQGTRLTVV.

This clone appeared a single time. The chain has TRBV11-2 and TRBJ2-1; D is unclear. The CDR3 length is 12 residues. Per the germline V gene, CDR1 is SGHAT and CDR2 is FQNNGV. Trimming left V 1 base short and J 8 bases short, with 6 bases between. DNA for the CDR3: TGTGCCAGCAGCTTAGTGTTTGATGAGCAGTTCTTC. It yields the protein CASSLVFDEQFF.

The chain employs TRBV4-2 and TRBJ2-2; a possible D gene is TRBD1 (5 bases). CDR1 LGHNA and CDR2 YNFKEQ come from the germline V gene. The V end was cut by 0 bases, the J end by 4 bases, with 12 bases between. The CDR3 totals 16 residues. The CDR3, as DNA: TGTGCCAGCAGCCAAGAAGGGCAGGGCGGCACCGGGGAGCTGTTTTTT. Translation: CASSQEGQGGTGELFF.

This clone was counted a few times. The chain links TRBV2 to TRBJ2-1; no firm D call. Germline V gene lookup returns CDR1 SNHLY and CDR2 FYNNEI. V shed 3 bases and J shed 10 bases, with 16 bases lying between them. This CDR3 comprises 14 residues. CDR3 in amino acids: CASSDPTRLPEQFF. The CDR3 DNA follows: TGTGCCAGCAGTGATCCCACCAGGCTACCCGAGCAGTTCTTC.

V gene TRBV6-1 combines with J gene TRBJ1-1; D gene unclear. CDR1 is MNHNS and CDR2 is SASEGT in the germline V gene. Trimming took off 5 bases at V and 0 bases at J, with 7 bases between the two ends. The CDR3 contains 13 residues. DNA of the CDR3: TGTGCCAGCAGTACCTACATGAACACTGAAGCTTTCTTT. This encodes CASSTYMNTEAFF.

This clone was recorded a few times. The gene calls are TRBV6-5 and TRBJ2-1; D gene uncertain. Trimming took off 6 bases at V and 9 bases at J, with 18 bases between the two ends. The CDR3 contains 14 residues. The germline V gene has CDR1 MNHEY and CDR2 SVGAGI. The CDR3 DNA is TGTGCCAGCAGCCCTAATGTTGCGAAGGGTGAGCAGTTCTTC. Its translation is CASSPNVAKGEQFF.

The chain combines TRBV19 with TRBJ2-1; 8 positions match TRBD1. The germline gives CDR1 LNHDA, CDR2 SQIVND (reference sequence). There are 14 residues in the CDR3. V lost 7 bases, J lost 3 bases, and 5 bases stayed unmatched. CDR3 in amino acids: CASKPGQVYNEQFF. For the CDR3, the DNA is TGTGCCAGTAAGCCGGGACAGGTCTACAATGAGCAGTTCTTC. The full variable domain, rest sourced from reference TRBV19 and TRBJ2-1, is DGGITQSPKYLFRKEGQNVTLSCEQNLNHDAMYWYRQDPGQGLRLIYYSQIVNDFQKGDIAEGYSVSREKKESFPLTVTSAQKNPTAFYLCASKPGQVYNEQFFGPGTRLTVL.

Regarding this clone: This may be a read error, as it is one base from a much larger clone. The chain uses TRBV5-1 and TRBJ2-7, with 9 bases identical to TRBD2. CDR3 length: 19 amino acids. Germline V gene data show CDR1 as SGHRS and CDR2 as YFSETQ. J lost 3 bases, V lost 2 bases, and 18 bases had no gene match. The CDR3 DNA sequence: TGCGCCAGCAGCTTCGGGGGGACAAGGAGTCTAGCGGGGATCTACGAGCAGTACTTC. Its protein product is CASSFGGTRSLAGIYEQYF.

There are a few counts of this clone. V gene TRBV19 combines with J gene TRBJ2-7, with a weak D call TRBD1 (6 bases). V lost 7 bases and J 4 bases, leaving 17 bases between the germline ends. The germline V gene encodes CDR1 LNHDA and CDR2 SQIVND (reference sequence). This CDR3 comprises 14 residues. The CDR3 nucleotides are TGTGCCAGTACCCCCCGGCCAGGGGATTACGAGCAGTACTTC. Translation: CASTPRPGDYEQYF.

The rearrangement joins TRBV2 to TRBJ2-1, with D hard to call. Germline CDR1 and CDR2: SNHLY and FYNNEI. This CDR3 region has 13 residues. Between the trimmed V and J ends, which lost 11 bases and 0 bases, there was a span of 11 bases. The CDR3 DNA reads TGTGCCGCCTTGCGTGGCTCCTACAATGAGCAGTTCTTC. Translation gives CAALRGSYNEQFF.

The chain is built from TRBV19 and TRBJ1-2; D perhaps matches TRBD1 (5 bases). The germline V and J ends were trimmed by 4 bases and 7 bases, with 10 bases remaining between them. Germline CDR1 is LNHDA and CDR2 is SQIVND (reference sequence). This CDR3 comprises 12 residues. This chain's CDR3 is CASSTGVFGYTF. DNA for the CDR3: TGTGCCAGTAGTACGGGGGTTTTTGGCTACACCTTC. The complete variable domain, with remaining parts taken from reference TRBV19 and TRBJ1-2, reads DGGITQSPKYLFRKEGQNVTLSCEQNLNHDAMYWYRQDPGQGLRLIYYSQIVNDFQKGDIAEGYSVSREKKESFPLTVTSAQKNPTAFYLCASSTGVFGYTFGSGTRLTVV.

V gene TRBV4-2 combines with J gene TRBJ1-2; 9 bases are shared with TRBD1. The CDR3 spans 13 residues. V was clipped by 5 bases and J by 5 bases; unmatched bases: 3. Germline V gene sequence: CDR1 LGHNA, CDR2 YNFKEQ. CDR3 protein: CASSLTGGYGYTF. The CDR3 bases are TGTGCCAGCAGCTTGACAGGGGGGTATGGCTACACCTTC.

The J gene is TRBJ1-3, the V gene TRBV2; D is uncertain. The CDR3 contains 12 residues. Germline V gene lookup returns CDR1 SNHLY and CDR2 FYNNEI. The V and J ends lost 7 bases and 2 bases respectively, with 6 bases between them. CDR3 amino acids: CASTRTGNTIYF. CDR3 in DNA: TGTGCCAGCACAAGAACTGGAAACACCATATATTTT.

V and J are TRBV6-1 and TRBJ1-1, with D uncertain. The CDR3 totals 16 residues. Germline assignment: CDR1 MNHNS and CDR2 SASEGT. V lost 1 base and J 4 bases, leaving 16 bases between the germline ends. CDR3 residues: CASSEVGGPGSTEAFF. In DNA, the CDR3 is TGTGCCAGCAGTGAAGTGGGTGGCCCAGGAAGCACTGAAGCTTTCTTT.

The genes are TRBV10-3 and TRBJ2-7; D is uncertain. V was clipped by 9 bases and J by 2 bases, with 14 bases between them. This CDR3 spans 13 amino acids. CDR1 is ENHRY, CDR2 SYGVKD, per germline. The CDR3 loop is CAMSISSPYEQYF. CDR3 bases: TGTGCCATGTCGATCTCGAGTCCCTACGAGCAGTACTTC.

This rearrangement joins TRBV7-9 to TRBJ1-2; the D is unclear. In germline, CDR1 is SEHNR, CDR2 FQNEAQ (reference sequence). This CDR3 region has 13 residues. V lost 5 bases, J lost 0 bases, and 7 bases lay in between. The CDR3 is CASSIQTNYGYTF. As DNA, the CDR3 is TGTGCCAGCAGCATCCAGACTAACTATGGCTACACCTTC. Combining the CDR3 with reference TRBV7-9 and TRBJ1-2 gives the whole variable domain DTGVSQNPRHKITKRGQNVTFRCDPISEHNRLYWYRQTLGQGPEFLTYFQNEAQLEKSRLLSDRFSAERPKGSFSTLEIQRTEQGDSAMYLCASSIQTNYGYTFGSGTRLTVV.

The V and J genes are TRBV7-9 and TRBJ2-5; D gene unclear. CDR3 size: 18 residues. V lost 6 bases and J 0 bases, leaving 23 bases between the germline ends. Per germline, CDR1 SEHNR and CDR2 FQNEAQ (reference sequence). This CDR3 reads CASSRASGVSRHQETQYF. Written as DNA, the CDR3 is TGTGCCAGCAGTAGAGCTTCGGGCGTTAGCAGACACCAAGAGACCCAGTACTTC.

The chain links TRBV4-3 to TRBJ1-4; 8 bases map to TRBD1. Germline V CDR1 and CDR2: LGHNA, YSLEER. This CDR3 has 16 residues. Trimming at V came to 0 bases and at J to 8 bases, leaving 8 bases not matched to a gene. The CDR3 nucleotides read TGCGCCAGCAGCCAAGATGGGGGGACAGGATTGGAAAAACTGTTTTTT. It specifies CASSQDGGTGLEKLFF.

This chain links TRBV6-5 with TRBJ2-7; 10 bases map to TRBD1. Trimming took 4 bases from V and 3 from J; bases not matched to a gene: 6. There are 15 residues in the CDR3. Germline V CDR1 and CDR2: MNHEY, SVGAGI. CDR3 nucleotides: TGTGCCAGCAGTTCGAGGACAGGGGGTAACTACGAGCAGTACTTC. Translating gives CASSSRTGGNYEQYF.

The V gene is TRBV11-1, the J gene TRBJ1-3; the match to TRBD1 covers 10 bases. The CDR3 consists of 16 residues. V shed 5 bases and J 2 bases; nucleotides not matched to a gene: 6. Germline values: CDR1 SGHAT, CDR2 FQDESV (reference sequence). In DNA, the CDR3 is TGTGCCAGCAGCGTTTCGACAGGGGGCACTGGAAACACCATATATTTT. Its translation: CASSVSTGGTGNTIYF.

The gene calls are TRBV18 and TRBJ2-5; perhaps TRBD2 as D (6 bases). The CDR3 sequence is 14 residues long. The germline CDR1 and CDR2 sequences are KGHSH and LQKENI. Trimming removed 6 bases from V and 0 bases from J, with 11 bases in between. CDR3 DNA: TGTGCCAGCTCCCTTATAGCGGACCAAGAGACCCAGTACTTC. Residues: CASSLIADQETQYF.

The J gene is TRBJ2-5, the V gene TRBV27; no reliable D call. Per the germline V gene, CDR1 is MNHEY and CDR2 is SMNVEV (reference sequence). V shed 1 base and J shed 1 base, with 7 bases lying between them. CDR3 length equals 14 residues. The CDR3 DNA is TGTGCCAGCAGTTTATTGGGCCCCCAAGAGACCCAGTACTTC. It encodes CASSLLGPQETQYF.

This clone has only a few counts. The chain is built from TRBV6-5 and TRBJ2-7; maybe TRBD2 (5 bases). This CDR3 comprises 16 residues. Germline V gene lookup returns CDR1 MNHEY and CDR2 SVGAGI. V lost 0 bases and J lost 0, with 12 bases in between. The DNA of the CDR3 is TGTGCCAGCAGTTACTCGAGAGGGCCTACCTCCTACGAGCAGTACTTC. Translated, it gives CASSYSRGPTSYEQYF.

This clone was observed a single time. This chain links TRBV6-6 with TRBJ2-7; D perhaps matches TRBD2 (6 bases). CDR1 is MNHNY and CDR2 is SVGAGI in the germline V gene (reference sequence). This CDR3 region has 12 residues. V lost 5 bases and J lost 4, with 9 bases in between. In DNA, the CDR3 is TGTGCCAGCAGTAAGGGACTTTACGAGCAGTACTTC. Protein sequence: CASSKGLYEQYF.

The V and J genes are TRBV6-5 and TRBJ2-5; TRBD1 matches 9 bases. The CDR3 spans 15 residues. Unmatched junction bases numbered 8, after V lost 4 bases and J lost 5 bases. Germline CDR1 reads MNHEY; CDR2 reads SVGAGI. The CDR3, as DNA: TGTGCCAGCAGTTCCGCGACAGGGGGTCCGGAGACCCAGTACTTC. Amino acids: CASSSATGGPETQYF.